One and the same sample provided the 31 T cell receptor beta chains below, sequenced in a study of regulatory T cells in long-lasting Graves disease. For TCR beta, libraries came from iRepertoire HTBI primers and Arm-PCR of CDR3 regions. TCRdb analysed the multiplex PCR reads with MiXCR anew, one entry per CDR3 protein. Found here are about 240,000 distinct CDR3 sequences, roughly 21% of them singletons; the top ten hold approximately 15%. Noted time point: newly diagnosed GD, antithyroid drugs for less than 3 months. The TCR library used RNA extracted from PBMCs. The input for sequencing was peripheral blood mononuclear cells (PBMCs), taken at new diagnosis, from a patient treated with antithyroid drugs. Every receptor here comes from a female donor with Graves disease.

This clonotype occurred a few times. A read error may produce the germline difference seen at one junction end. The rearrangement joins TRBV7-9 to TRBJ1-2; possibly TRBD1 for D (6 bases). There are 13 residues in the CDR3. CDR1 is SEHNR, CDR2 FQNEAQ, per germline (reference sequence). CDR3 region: CASSLVGQSAYAF. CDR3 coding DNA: TGTGCCAGCAGCTTAGTCGGACAGTCAGCCTACGCCTTC.

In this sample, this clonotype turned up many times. In nucleotides, the CDR3 is TGTGCCAGCAGCTACGGGCTAGCGGGGAGGGAGCAGTTCTTC. It yields the protein CASSYGLAGREQFF. The chain joins TRBV11-2 to TRBJ2-1; 9 bases fit TRBD2. The CDR3 length is 14 residues. V shed 4 bases and J 10 bases; nucleotides not matched to a gene: 8. Germline CDR1 SGHAT, CDR2 FQNNGV.

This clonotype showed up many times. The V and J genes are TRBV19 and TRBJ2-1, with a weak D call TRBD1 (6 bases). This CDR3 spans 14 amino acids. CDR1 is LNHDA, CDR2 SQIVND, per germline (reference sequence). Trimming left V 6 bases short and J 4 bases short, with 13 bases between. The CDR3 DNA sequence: TGTGCCAGTAGCTTCAGGGGCAGGTACAATGAGCAGTTCTTC. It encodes CASSFRGRYNEQFF.

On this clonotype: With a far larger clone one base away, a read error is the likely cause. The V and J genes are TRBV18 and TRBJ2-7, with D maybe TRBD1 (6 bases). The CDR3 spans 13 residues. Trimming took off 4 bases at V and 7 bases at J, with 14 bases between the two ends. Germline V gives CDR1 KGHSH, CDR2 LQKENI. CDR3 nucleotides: TGTGCCAGCTCACGCCTACAGGGAAATGAGCAGTACTTC. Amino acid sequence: CASSRLQGNEQYF. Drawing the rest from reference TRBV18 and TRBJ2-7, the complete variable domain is NAGVMQNPRHLVRRRGQEARLRCSPMKGHSHVYWYRQLPEEGLKFMVYLQKENIIDESGMPKERFSAEFPKEGPSILRIQQVVRGDSAAYFCASSRLQGNEQYFGPGTRLTVT.

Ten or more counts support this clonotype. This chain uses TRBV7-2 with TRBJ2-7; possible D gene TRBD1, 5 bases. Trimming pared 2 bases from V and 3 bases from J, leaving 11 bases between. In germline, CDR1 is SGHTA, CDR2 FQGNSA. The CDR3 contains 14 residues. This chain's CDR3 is CASSLPQVFYEQYF. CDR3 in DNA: TGTGCCAGCAGCTTACCACAGGTTTTCTACGAGCAGTACTTC.

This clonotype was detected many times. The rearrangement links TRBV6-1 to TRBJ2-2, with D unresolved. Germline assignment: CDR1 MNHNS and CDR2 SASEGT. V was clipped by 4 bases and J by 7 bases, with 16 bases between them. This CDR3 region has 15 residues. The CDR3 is CASSGFPGFGGELFF. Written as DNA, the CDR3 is TGTGCCAGCAGTGGCTTCCCGGGTTTCGGCGGGGAGCTGTTTTTT.

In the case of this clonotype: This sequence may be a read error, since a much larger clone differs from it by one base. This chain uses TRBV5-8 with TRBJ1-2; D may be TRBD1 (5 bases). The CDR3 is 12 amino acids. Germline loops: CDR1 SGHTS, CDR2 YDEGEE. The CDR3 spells CASSHSGTALNF. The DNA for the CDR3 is TGTGCCAGCAGCCACTCCGGGACGGCCCTCAACTTC.

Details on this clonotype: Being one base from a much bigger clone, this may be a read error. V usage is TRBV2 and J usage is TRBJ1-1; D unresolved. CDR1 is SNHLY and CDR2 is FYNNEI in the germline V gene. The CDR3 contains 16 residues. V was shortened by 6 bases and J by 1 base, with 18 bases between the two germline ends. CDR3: CASRDTPSGRNTEAFF. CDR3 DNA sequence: TGTGCCAGCAGGGATACCCCCTCGGGGAGGAACACTGAAGCTTTCTTT.

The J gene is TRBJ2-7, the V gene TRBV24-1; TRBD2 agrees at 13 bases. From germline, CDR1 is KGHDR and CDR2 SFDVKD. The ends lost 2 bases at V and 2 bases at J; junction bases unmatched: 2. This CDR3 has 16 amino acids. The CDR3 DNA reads TGTGCCACCAGTGATTCTGGACTAGCGGGGGCCTACGAGCAGTACTTC. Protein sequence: CATSDSGLAGAYEQYF.

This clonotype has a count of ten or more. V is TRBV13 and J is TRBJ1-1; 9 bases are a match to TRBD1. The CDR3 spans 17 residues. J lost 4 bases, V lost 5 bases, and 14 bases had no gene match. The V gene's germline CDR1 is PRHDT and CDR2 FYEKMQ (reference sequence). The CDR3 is CASSLLTGGLGSTEAFF. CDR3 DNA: TGTGCCAGCAGCCTATTAACAGGGGGCTTGGGGAGCACTGAAGCTTTCTTT.

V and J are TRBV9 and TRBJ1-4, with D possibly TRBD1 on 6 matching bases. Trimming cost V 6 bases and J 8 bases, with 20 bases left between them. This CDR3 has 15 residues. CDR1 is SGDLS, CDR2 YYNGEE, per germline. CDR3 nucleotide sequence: TGTGCCAGCACACAAACAGGGAGGGATGGAGAAAAACTGTTTTTT. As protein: CASTQTGRDGEKLFF.

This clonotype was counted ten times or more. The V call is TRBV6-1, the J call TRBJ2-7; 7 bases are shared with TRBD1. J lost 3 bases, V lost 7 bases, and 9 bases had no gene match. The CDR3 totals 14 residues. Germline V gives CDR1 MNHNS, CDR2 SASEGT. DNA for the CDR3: TGTGCCAGCACGACAGGGTCCCCTCTCTACGAGCAGTACTTC. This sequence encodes CASTTGSPLYEQYF.

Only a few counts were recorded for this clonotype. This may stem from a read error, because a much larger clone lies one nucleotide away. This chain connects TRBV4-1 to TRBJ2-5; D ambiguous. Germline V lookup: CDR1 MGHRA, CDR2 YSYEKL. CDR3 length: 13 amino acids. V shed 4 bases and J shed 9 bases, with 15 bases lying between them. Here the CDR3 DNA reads TGCGCCAGCAGCCGAGGAGATTTTGAGGCCCAGTACTTC. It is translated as CASSRGDFEAQYF.

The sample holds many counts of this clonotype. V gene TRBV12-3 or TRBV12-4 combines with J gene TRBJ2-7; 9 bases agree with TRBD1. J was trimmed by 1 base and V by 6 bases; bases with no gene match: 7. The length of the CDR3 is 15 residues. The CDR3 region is CASSRLGTGSYEQYF. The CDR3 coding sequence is TGTGCCAGCAGCCGCCTCGGGACAGGGTCCTACGAGCAGTACTTC.

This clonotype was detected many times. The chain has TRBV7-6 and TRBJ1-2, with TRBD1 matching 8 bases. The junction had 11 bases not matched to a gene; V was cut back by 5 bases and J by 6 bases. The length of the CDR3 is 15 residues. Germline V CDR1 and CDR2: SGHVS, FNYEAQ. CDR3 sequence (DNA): TGTGCCAGCAGCAAAACAGGGGGATCTGGGGATGGCTACACCTTC. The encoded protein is CASSKTGGSGDGYTF.

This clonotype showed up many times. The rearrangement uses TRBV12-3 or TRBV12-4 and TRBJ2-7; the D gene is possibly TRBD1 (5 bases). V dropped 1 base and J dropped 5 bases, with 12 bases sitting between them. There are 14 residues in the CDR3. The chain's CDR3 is CASSLGAGWDEQYF. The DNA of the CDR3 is TGTGCCAGCAGTTTAGGGGCAGGGTGGGACGAGCAGTACTTC.

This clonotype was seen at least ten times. CDR3 residues: CASSKGTNRGTGELFF. The CDR3 DNA follows: TGTGCCAGCAGCAAGGGGACCAACCGAGGCACCGGGGAGCTGTTTTTT. V usage is TRBV7-2 and J usage is TRBJ2-2; TRBD1 or TRBD2 may be the D gene (5 bases each). Germline lookup yields CDR1 SGHTA and CDR2 FQGNSA. The CDR3 contains 16 residues. Trimming left V 5 bases short and J 4 bases short, with 17 bases between.

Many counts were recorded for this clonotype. As DNA, the CDR3 is TGTGCCAGCAGCGTCTCCGGGACAGGGAGTCTCTACGAGCAGTACTTC. Protein: CASSVSGTGSLYEQYF. This rearrangement joins TRBV9 to TRBJ2-7, with 9 positions matching TRBD1. CDR3 length equals 16 residues. The V gene's germline CDR1 is SGDLS and CDR2 YYNGEE. The trim removed 2 bases at V and 3 bases at J, leaving 9 bases unmatched.

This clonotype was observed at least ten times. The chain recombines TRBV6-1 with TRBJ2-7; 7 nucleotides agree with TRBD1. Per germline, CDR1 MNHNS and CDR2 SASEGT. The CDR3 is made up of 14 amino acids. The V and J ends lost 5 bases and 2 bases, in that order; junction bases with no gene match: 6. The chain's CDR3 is CASSHGTDPYEQYF. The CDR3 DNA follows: TGTGCCAGCAGTCACGGGACAGACCCCTACGAGCAGTACTTC.

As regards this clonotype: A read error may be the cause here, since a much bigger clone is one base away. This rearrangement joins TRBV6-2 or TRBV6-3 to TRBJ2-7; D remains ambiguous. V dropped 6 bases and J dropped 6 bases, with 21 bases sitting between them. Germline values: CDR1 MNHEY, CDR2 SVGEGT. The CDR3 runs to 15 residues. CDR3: CASREYAKDGSEQYF. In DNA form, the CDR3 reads TGTGCCAGCAGAGAATACGCGAAGGACGGTTCCGAGCAGTACTTC.

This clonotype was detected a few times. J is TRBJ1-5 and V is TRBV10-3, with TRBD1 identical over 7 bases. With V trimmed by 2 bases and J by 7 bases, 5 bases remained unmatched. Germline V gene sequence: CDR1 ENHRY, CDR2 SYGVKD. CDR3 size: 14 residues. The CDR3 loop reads CAISERQGPQPQHF. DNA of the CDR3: TGTGCCATCAGTGAGCGACAGGGACCACAGCCCCAGCATTTT.

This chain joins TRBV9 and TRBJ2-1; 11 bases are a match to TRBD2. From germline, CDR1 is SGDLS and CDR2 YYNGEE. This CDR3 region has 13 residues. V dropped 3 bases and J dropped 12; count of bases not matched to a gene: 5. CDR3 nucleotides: TGTGCCAGCAGCGGGTCGACTAGCGGGGCGCAGTTCTTC. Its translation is CASSGSTSGAQFF.

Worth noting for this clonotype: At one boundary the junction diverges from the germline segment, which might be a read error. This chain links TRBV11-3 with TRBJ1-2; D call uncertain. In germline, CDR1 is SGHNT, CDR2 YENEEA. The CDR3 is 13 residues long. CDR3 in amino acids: CASSDLSDYGYAF. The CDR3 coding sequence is TGTGCCAGCTCCGATCTATCGGACTATGGCTACGCCTTC.

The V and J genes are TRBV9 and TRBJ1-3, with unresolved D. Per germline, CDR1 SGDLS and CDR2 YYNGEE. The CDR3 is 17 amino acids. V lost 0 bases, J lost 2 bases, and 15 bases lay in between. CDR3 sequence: CASSVDPGRNPGNTIYF. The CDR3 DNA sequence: TGTGCCAGCAGCGTAGATCCTGGACGGAACCCTGGAAACACCATATATTTT.

The CDR3 loop is CASSSGVGVTFTGELFF. The CDR3 DNA reads TGTGCCAGCAGCTCGGGAGTGGGGGTCACTTTCACCGGGGAGCTGTTTTTT. The chain combines TRBV11-2 with TRBJ2-2, with D tentatively TRBD2 (6 bases). The CDR3 consists of 17 residues. Germline V gene data show CDR1 as SGHAT and CDR2 as FQNNGV. The germline V and J ends were trimmed by 4 bases and 4 bases, with 19 bases remaining between them.

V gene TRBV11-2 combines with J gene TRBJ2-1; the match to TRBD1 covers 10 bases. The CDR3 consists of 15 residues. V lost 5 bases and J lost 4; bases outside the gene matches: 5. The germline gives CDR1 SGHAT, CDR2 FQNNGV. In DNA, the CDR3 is TGTGCCAGCAGCCGCGGGACAGGGGCATACAATGAGCAGTTCTTC. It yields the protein CASSRGTGAYNEQFF.

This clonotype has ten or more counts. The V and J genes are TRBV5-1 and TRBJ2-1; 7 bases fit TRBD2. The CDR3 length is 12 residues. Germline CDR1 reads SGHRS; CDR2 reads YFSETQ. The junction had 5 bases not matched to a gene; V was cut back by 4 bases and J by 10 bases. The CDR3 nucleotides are TGCGCCAGCAGCCCCGGGACTACCGAGCAGTTCTTC. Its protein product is CASSPGTTEQFF.

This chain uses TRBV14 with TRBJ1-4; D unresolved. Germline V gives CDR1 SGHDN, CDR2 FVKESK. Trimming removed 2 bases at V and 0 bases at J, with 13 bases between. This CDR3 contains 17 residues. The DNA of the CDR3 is TGTGCCAGCAGCCAAAGCGTCGTTTTTGCAACTAATGAAAAACTGTTTTTT. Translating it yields CASSQSVVFATNEKLFF.

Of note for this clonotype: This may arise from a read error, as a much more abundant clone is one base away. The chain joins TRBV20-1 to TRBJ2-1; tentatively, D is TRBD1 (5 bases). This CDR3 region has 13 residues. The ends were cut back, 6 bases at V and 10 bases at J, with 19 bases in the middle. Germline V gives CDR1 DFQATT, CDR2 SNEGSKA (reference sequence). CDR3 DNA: TGCAGTGCAACCGGAGACAGCTCCTACGAGCAGTTCTTC. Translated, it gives CSATGDSSYEQFF.

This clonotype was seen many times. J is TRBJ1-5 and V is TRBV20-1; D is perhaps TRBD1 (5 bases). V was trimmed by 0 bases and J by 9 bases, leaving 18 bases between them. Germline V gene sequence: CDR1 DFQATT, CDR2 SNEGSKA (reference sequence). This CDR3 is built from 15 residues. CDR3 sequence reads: CSARDFVGVSGPQHF. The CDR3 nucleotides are TGCAGTGCTAGAGATTTCGTAGGGGTCTCAGGGCCCCAGCATTTT.

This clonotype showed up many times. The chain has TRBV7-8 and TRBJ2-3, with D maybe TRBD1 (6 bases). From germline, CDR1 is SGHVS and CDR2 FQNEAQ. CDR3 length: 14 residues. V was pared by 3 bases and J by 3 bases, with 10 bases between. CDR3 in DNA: TGTGCCAGCAGCTTGCAGGGGTTAACAGATACGCAGTATTTT. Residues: CASSLQGLTDTQYF.